The 17 T cell receptor beta chains below come from one sample, sequenced in a study of blood T cell repertoires in COVID-19. Sequencing was performed with immunoSEQ multiplex PCR; in TCRdb, only in-frame clones are kept and a portion is missing. The sample comprises just over 80,000 clones, around three quarters of which are singletons, and around 20% rests with the top ten. Sequencing used peripheral blood. Every receptor here comes from a woman over 75 with active or convalescent COVID-19.

This rearrangement joins TRBV10-3 to TRBJ1-5, with D maybe TRBD1 (6 bases). The CDR3 has 11 residues. CDR1 ENHRY and CDR2 SYGVKD come from the germline V gene. V was shortened by 9 bases and J by 6 bases, with 9 bases between the two germline ends. The CDR3 nucleotides are TGTGCCATAGGGGGAAGTCAGCCCCAGCATTTT. Translating it yields CAIGGSQPQHF.

The V gene is TRBV6-5, the J gene TRBJ2-3, with 8 bases fitting TRBD2. After removal of 7 bases from V and 3 bases from J, the junction contained 6 bases not matched to a gene. This CDR3 contains 14 residues. From germline, CDR1 is MNHEY and CDR2 SVGAGI. CDR3 in DNA: TGTGCCAGCATCGGGGGGGGGAGAACAGATACGCAGTATTTT. This translates into CASIGGGRTDTQYF.

The genes are TRBV7-2 and TRBJ2-1; 13 positions match TRBD2. The CDR3 runs to 17 residues. J was trimmed by 7 bases and V by 4 bases; bases with no gene match: 10. Germline values: CDR1 SGHTA, CDR2 FQGNSA. CDR3 DNA sequence: TGTGCCAGCAGCTCACGGACTAGCGGGGGCCTTGGGAATGAGCAGTTCTTC. Residues: CASSSRTSGGLGNEQFF.

The V and J genes are TRBV28 and TRBJ1-5; maybe TRBD1 (5 bases). The germline V gene has CDR1 MDHEN and CDR2 SYDVKM. CDR3 length: 16 residues. Trimming took off 5 bases at V and 0 bases at J, with 14 bases between the two ends. The CDR3: CASSPTDTFSNQPQHF. As DNA, the CDR3 is TGTGCCAGCAGTCCGACGGACACGTTTAGCAATCAGCCCCAGCATTTT.

This clone was detected a few times. The rearrangement joins TRBV4-1 to TRBJ1-5; 8 bases match TRBD1. V shed 1 base and J 7 bases; nucleotides not matched to a gene: 6. This CDR3 contains 15 residues. CDR1 MGHRA and CDR2 YSYEKL come from the germline V gene. CDR3 DNA: TGCGCCAGCAGCCAAGGCAGGGGGCTTCGGCAGCCCCAGCATTTT. It is translated as CASSQGRGLRQPQHF.

The chain combines TRBV4-3 with TRBJ2-7; D is perhaps TRBD2 (5 bases). The CDR3 has 15 amino acids. Germline CDR1 reads LGHNA; CDR2 reads YSLEER. The V and J ends lost 0 bases and 3 bases respectively, with 12 bases between them. The CDR3 coding sequence is TGCGCCAGCAGCCAAGAGGAGGTTGGGAACTACGAGCAGTACTTC. Translating gives CASSQEEVGNYEQYF.

This clone was recorded a few times. V is TRBV2 and J is TRBJ2-1; D unresolved. This CDR3 contains 11 residues. Germline CDR1 is SNHLY and CDR2 is FYNNEI. CDR3 sequence (DNA): TGTGCAGCCGGCTCCTACAATGAGCAGTTCTTC. Translated, it gives CAAGSYNEQFF. Supplemented by reference TRBV2 and TRBJ2-1, the full variable domain reads EPEVTQTPSHQVTQMGQEVILRCVPISNHLYFYWYRQILGQKVEFLVSFYNNEISEKSEIFDDQFSVERPDGSNFTLKIRSTKLEDSAMYFCAAGSYNEQFFGPGTRLTVL.

The J gene is TRBJ1-2, the V gene TRBV10-2, with unresolved D. V lost 3 bases and J 8 bases, leaving 19 bases between the germline ends. This CDR3 is built from 15 residues. The germline V gene has CDR1 WSHSY and CDR2 SAAADI. CDR3 protein: CASSDGQRVGGGYTF. CDR3 nucleotide sequence: TGCGCCAGCAGTGATGGTCAGCGGGTTGGTGGAGGCTACACCTTC.

V is TRBV12-3 or TRBV12-4 and J is TRBJ1-6, with TRBD1 matching 7 bases. The CDR3 is 13 residues long. The junction had 6 bases not matched to a gene; V was cut back by 6 bases and J by 10 bases. The CDR3 sequence is CASSGTGQSPLHF. The CDR3 region has the DNA TGTGCCAGCAGCGGAACGGGACAGTCACCCCTCCACTTT.

This chain joins TRBV2 and TRBJ1-2; perhaps TRBD1 as D (6 bases). Germline lookup yields CDR1 SNHLY and CDR2 FYNNEI. V was clipped by 5 bases and J by 3 bases, with 13 bases between them. This CDR3 is built from 14 residues. The CDR3 protein is CASSYTGTDYGYTF. As DNA, the CDR3 is TGTGCCAGCAGTTACACAGGGACGGACTATGGCTACACCTTC.

The chain carries TRBV6-6 and TRBJ2-7; 7 bases match TRBD1. Germline V gene lookup returns CDR1 MNHNY and CDR2 SVGAGI (reference sequence). The CDR3 length is 15 residues. Trimming at V came to 6 bases and at J to 0 bases, leaving 8 bases not matched to a gene. CDR3 residues: CASSPRTGPSYEQYF. CDR3 DNA: TGTGCCAGCAGCCCCAGGACAGGTCCCTCCTACGAGCAGTACTTC.

This chain links TRBV19 with TRBJ1-5; a possible D gene is TRBD1 (6 bases). CDR3 size: 16 residues. CDR1 is LNHDA, CDR2 SQIVND, per germline (reference sequence). V gave up 3 bases and J gave up 7 bases, with 19 bases separating them. The CDR3 DNA reads as TGTGCCAGTAGTATCTGGCGAGGCAGGGGAAACCAGCCCCAGCATTTT. Protein product: CASSIWRGRGNQPQHF.

This clone was seen ten or more times. The rearrangement links TRBV21-1 to TRBJ1-5; the table names TRBD1, a call not compared with the DNA. TRBV21-1 is reported as a pseudogene. CDR3 length equals 18 residues. The CDR3 DNA reads as TGTGCCAGCAGCAAAGATTCAACAGGGCCCCGGGCCGGGCAGCCCCAGCATTTT. As protein: CASSKDSTGPRAGQPQHF.

This clone has only one observation. The rearrangement uses TRBV28 and TRBJ2-3, with TRBD1 matching 11 bases. The CDR3 loop spans 15 amino acids. From germline, CDR1 is MDHEN and CDR2 SYDVKM. The trim removed 5 bases at V and 6 bases at J, leaving 7 bases unmatched. CDR3 in amino acids: CASSDLRDRGDTQYF. CDR3 in DNA: TGTGCCAGCAGTGACCTCCGGGACAGGGGGGATACGCAGTATTTT. The variable domain in full, with the rest retrieved from reference TRBV28 and TRBJ2-3, is DVKVTQSSRYLVKRTGEKVFLECVQDMDHENMFWYRQDPGLGLRLIYFSYDVKMKEKGDIPEGYSVSREKKERFSLILESASTNQTSMYLCASSDLRDRGDTQYFGPGTRLTVL.

The genes are TRBV15 and TRBJ2-4, with a weak D call TRBD2 (8 bases). CDR3 length equals 15 residues. The V end lost 3 bases, the J end lost 5 bases, and 14 bases lay between the germline ends. Germline V gives CDR1 LNHNV, CDR2 YYDKDF (reference sequence). The CDR3 DNA reads TGTGCCACCAGCAGGGGCGGGGGGACAGAAAACATTCAGTACTTC. This translates into CATSRGGGTENIQYF.

In regard to this clone: At the DNA level, this CDR3 is encoded by other sequences in the same sample as well. This chain uses TRBV6-2 or TRBV6-3 with TRBJ2-2; D not certain. Germline CDR1 is MNHEY and CDR2 is SVGEGT. V gave up 2 bases and J gave up 1 base, with 5 bases separating them. The CDR3 runs to 14 residues. The CDR3 DNA reads as TGTGCCAGCAGTTACGGGCGGAACACCGGGGAGCTGTTTTTT. This sequence encodes CASSYGRNTGELFF.

CDR3 nucleotide sequence: TGTGCCAGCAGTTACACACTCGACAGCAACACTGAAGCTTTCTTT. As protein: CASSYTLDSNTEAFF. The rearrangement links TRBV6-5 to TRBJ1-1, with D tentatively TRBD1 (5 bases). The CDR3 loop spans 15 amino acids. V dropped 2 bases and J dropped 2 bases, with 12 bases sitting between them. Germline lookup yields CDR1 MNHEY and CDR2 SVGAGI.